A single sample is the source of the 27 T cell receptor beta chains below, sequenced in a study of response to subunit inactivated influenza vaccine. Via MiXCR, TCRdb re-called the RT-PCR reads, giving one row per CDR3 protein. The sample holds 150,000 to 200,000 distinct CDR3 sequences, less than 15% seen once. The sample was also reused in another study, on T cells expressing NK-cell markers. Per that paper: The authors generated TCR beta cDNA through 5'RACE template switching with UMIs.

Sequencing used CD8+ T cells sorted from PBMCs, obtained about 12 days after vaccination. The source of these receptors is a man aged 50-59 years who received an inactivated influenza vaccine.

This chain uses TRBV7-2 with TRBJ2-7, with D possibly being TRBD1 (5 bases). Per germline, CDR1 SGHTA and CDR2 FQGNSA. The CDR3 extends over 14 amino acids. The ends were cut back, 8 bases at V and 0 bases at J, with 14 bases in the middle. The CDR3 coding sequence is TGTGCCAGCGGCCCCAGGGTCAGCTCCTACGAGCAGTACTTC. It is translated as CASGPRVSSYEQYF.

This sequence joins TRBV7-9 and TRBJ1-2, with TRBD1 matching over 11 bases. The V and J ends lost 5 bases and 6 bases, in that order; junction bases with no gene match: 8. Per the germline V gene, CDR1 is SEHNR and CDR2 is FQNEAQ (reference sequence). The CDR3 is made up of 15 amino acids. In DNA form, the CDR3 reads TGTGCCAGCAGCCTGAGGACAGGGGGCAGCGATGGCTACACCTTC. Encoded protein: CASSLRTGGSDGYTF.

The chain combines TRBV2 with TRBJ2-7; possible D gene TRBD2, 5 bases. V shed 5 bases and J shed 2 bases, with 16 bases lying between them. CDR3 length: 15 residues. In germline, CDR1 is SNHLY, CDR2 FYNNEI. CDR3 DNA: TGTGCCAGCAGTACCTACACCGGGAACCCCTACGAGCAGTACTTC. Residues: CASSTYTGNPYEQYF.

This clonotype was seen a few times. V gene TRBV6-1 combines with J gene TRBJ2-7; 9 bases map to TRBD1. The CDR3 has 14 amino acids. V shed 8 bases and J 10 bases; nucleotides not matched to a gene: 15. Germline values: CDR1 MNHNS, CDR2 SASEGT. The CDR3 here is CASSGEVGQGQQYF. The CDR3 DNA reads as TGTGCCAGCTCCGGAGAAGTGGGACAGGGACAACAGTACTTC.

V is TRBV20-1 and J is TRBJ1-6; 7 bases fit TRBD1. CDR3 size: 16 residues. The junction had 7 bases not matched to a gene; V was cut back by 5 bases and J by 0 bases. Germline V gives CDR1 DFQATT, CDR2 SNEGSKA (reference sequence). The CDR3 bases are TGCAGTGCTCCGAACCGGGACAGCTCCTATAATTCACCCCTCCACTTT. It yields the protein CSAPNRDSSYNSPLHF.

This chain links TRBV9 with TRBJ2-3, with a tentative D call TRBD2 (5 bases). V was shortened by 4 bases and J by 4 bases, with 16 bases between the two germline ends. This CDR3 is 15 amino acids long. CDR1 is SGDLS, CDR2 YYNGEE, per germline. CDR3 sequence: CASSSLGSFPDTQYF. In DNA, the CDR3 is TGTGCCAGCAGCAGTCTTGGGAGTTTCCCAGATACGCAGTATTTT.

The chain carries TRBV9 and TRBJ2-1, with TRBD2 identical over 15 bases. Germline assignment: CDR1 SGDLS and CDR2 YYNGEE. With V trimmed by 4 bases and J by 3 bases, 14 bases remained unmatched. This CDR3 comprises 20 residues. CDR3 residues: CASSTPIGLAGGLNYNEQFF. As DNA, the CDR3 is TGTGCCAGCAGCACCCCCATAGGACTAGCGGGAGGGCTAAACTACAATGAGCAGTTCTTC.

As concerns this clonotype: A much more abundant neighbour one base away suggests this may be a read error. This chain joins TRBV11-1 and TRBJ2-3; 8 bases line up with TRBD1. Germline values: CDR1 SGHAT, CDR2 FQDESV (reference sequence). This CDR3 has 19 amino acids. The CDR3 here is CPSSSSLLQGDENTDTQYF. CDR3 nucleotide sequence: TGTCCCAGCAGCTCCAGCCTGCTACAGGGGGACGAGAACACAGATACGCAGTATTTT.

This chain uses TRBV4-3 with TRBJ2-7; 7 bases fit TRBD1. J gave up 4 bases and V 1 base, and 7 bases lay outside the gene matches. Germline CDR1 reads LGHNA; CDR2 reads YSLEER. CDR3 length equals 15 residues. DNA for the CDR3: TGCGCCAGCAGCCAAGGACAGGGCGGACTGTACGAGCAGTACTTC. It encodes CASSQGQGGLYEQYF.

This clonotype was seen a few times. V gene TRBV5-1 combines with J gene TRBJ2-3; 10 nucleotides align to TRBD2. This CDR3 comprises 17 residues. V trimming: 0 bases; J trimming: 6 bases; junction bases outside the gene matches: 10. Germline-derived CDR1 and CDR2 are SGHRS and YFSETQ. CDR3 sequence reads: CASSLVLAGGIDDTQYF. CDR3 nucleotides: TGCGCCAGCAGCTTGGTATTAGCGGGAGGAATTGACGATACGCAGTATTTT.

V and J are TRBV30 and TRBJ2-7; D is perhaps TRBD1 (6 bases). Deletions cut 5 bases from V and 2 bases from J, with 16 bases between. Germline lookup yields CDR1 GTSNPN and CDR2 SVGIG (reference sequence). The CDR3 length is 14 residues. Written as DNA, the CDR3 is TGTGCCTGGCGAGGACAGACTTTAGCCTACGAGCAGTACTTC. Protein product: CAWRGQTLAYEQYF. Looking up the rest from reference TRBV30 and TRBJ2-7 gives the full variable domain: SQTIHQWPATLVQPVGSPLSLECTVEGTSNPNLYWYRQAAGRGLQLLFYSVGIGQISSEVPQNLSASRPQDRQFILSSKKLLLSDSGFYLCAWRGQTLAYEQYFGPGTRLTVT.

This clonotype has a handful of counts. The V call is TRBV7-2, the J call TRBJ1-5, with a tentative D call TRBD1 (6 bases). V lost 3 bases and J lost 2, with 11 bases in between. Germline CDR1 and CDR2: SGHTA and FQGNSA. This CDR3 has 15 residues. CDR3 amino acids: CASSLLGGGNQPQHF. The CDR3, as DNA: TGTGCCAGCAGCTTGTTAGGGGGTGGCAATCAGCCCCAGCATTTT.

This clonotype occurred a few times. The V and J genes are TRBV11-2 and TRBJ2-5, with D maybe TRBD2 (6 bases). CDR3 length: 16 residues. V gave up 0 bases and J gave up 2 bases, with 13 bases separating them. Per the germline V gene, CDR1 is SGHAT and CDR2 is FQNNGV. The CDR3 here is CASSLEAGLSQETQYF. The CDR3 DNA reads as TGTGCCAGCAGCTTAGAAGCGGGCCTTTCTCAAGAGACCCAGTACTTC.

The CDR3 protein is CASSQPTGPPYEQYF. The CDR3 nucleotides are TGCGCCAGCAGCCAACCGACAGGTCCACCCTACGAGCAGTACTTC. The genes are TRBV4-1 and TRBJ2-7; D might be TRBD1 (6 bases). The CDR3 spans 15 residues. V dropped 2 bases and J dropped 2 bases, with 13 bases sitting between them. CDR1 MGHRA and CDR2 YSYEKL come from the germline V gene.

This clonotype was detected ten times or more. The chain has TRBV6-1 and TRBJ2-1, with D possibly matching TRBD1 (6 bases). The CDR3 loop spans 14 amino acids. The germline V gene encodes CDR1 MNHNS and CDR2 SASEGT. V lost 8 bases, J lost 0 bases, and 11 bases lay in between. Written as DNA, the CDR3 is TGTGCCAGCTCAACAGGGTACTCCTACAATGAGCAGTTCTTC. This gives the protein CASSTGYSYNEQFF.

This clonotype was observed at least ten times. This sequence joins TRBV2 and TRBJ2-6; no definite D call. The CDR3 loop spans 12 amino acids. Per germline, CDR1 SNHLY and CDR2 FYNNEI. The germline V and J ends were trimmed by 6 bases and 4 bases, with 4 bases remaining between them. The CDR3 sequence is CASRAGANVLTF. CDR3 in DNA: TGTGCCAGCAGGGCCGGGGCCAACGTCCTGACTTTC.

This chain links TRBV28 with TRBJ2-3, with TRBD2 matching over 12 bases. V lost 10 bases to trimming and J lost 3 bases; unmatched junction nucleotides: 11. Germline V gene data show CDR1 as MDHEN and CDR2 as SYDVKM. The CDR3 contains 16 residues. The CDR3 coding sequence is TGTGCCATCAATTTCCTAGCGGGAGGGCCGACAGATACGCAGTATTTT. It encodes CAINFLAGGPTDTQYF.

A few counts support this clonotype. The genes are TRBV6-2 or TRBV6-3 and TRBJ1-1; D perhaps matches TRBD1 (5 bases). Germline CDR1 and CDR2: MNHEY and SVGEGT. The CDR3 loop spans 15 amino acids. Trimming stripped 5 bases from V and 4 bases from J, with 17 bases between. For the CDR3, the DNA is TGTGCCAGCAGTAAATACTCCGGGACCTTCACTGAAGCTTTCTTT. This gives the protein CASSKYSGTFTEAFF.

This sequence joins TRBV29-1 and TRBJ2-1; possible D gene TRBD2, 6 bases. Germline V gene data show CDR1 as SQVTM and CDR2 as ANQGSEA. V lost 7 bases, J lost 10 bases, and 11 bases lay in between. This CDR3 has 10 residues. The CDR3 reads CSGTRGEQFF. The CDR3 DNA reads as TGCAGCGGTACACGGGGGGAGCAGTTCTTC.

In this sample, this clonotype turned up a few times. The DNA of the CDR3 is TGTGCCAGCTCCGGACAGGGGATGAGGACCGAGCAGTACTTC. It codes for CASSGQGMRTEQYF. The J gene is TRBJ2-7, the V gene TRBV21-1; the table's D gene call, TRBD1, was not cross checked with the DNA. TRBV21-1 is shown as a pseudogene. The CDR3 sequence is 14 residues long.

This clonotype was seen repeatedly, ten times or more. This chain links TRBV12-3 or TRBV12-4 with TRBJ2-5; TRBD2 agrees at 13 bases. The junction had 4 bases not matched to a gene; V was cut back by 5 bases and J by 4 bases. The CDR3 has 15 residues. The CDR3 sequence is CASSRTSGSGETQYF. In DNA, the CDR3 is TGTGCCAGCAGTCGGACTAGCGGGAGTGGAGAGACCCAGTACTTC.

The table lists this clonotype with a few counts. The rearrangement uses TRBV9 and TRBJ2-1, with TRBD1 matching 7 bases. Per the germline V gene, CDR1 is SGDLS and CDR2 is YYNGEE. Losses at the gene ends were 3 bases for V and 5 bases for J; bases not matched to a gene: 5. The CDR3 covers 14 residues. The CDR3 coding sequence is TGTGCCAGCAGCGAGGGGGCCGCCCACAATGAGCAGTTCTTC. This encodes CASSEGAAHNEQFF.

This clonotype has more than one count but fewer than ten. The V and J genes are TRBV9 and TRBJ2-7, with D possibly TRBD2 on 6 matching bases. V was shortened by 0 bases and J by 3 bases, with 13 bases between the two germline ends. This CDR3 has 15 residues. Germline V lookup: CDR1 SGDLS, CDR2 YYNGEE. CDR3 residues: CASSVGGDWDYEQYF. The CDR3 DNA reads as TGTGCCAGCAGCGTAGGAGGGGACTGGGACTACGAGCAGTACTTC. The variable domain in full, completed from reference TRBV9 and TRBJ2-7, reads DSGVTQTPKHLITATGQRVTLRCSPRSGDLSVYWYQQSLDQGLQFLIQYYNGEERAKGNILERFSAQQFPDLHSELNLSSLELGDSALYFCASSVGGDWDYEQYFGPGTRLTVT.

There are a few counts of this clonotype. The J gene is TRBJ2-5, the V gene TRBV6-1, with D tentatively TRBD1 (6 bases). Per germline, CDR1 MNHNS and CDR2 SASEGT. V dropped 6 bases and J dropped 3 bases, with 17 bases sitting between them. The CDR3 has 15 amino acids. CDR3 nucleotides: TGTGCCAGCAGAAACAGGGTTTTATCGAAAGAGACCCAGTACTTC. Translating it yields CASRNRVLSKETQYF.

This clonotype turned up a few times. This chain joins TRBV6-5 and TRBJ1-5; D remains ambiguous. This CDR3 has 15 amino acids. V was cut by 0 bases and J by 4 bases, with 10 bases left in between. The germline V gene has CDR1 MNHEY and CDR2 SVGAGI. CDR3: CASSYSPRENQPQHF. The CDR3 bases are TGTGCCAGCAGTTACTCCCCTCGAGAGAATCAGCCCCAGCATTTT.

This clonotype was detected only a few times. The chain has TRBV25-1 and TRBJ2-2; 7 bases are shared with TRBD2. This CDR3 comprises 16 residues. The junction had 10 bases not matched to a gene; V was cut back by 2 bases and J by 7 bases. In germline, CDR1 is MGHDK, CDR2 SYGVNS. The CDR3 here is CASSELGLGFIGELFF. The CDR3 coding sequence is TGTGCCAGCAGTGAACTCGGACTAGGGTTCATCGGGGAGCTGTTTTTT.

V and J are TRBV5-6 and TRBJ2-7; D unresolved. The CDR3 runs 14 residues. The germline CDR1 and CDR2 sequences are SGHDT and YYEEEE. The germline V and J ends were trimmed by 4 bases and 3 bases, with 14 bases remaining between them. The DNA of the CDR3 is TGTGCCAGCAGCACTTACAAGATACGCTACGAGCAGTACTTC. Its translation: CASSTYKIRYEQYF.